The T cell receptor (beta chain) described here comes from a study of PD-1 blockade in classical Hodgkin lymphoma. About the study: Patients were treated with nivolumab at 3 mg/kg, and this was given intravenously every 2 weeks.

Time point of the sample: cycle 4 day 1 (C4D1), after more than five weeks of nivolumab. Patients all relapsed after autologous stem cell transplantation, and there was variation in brentuximab vedotin exposure. On this clone itself: Its antigen remains unknown.

Trimming took 3 bases from V and 7 from J, leaving 7 bases between them. The germline gives CDR1 SEHNR, CDR2 FQNEAQ (reference sequence). This CDR3 comprises 11 residues. Assay: immunoSEQ multiplex PCR; the TCRdb copy retains only in-frame clones and omits some. The sample lists tens of thousands of clones, about 90% occurring once. Study-wide findings and caveats: Reported findings placed baseline TCR diversity lower in newly diagnosed patients (compared with healthy donors). Repertoire difference causes, possibly disease activity or prior therapy, remain undefined.

J is TRBJ2-7 and V is TRBV7-9; D possibly corresponds to TRBD2 (5 bases). The sequence derives from a human donor with classical Hodgkin lymphoma. This material consisted of peripheral blood mononuclear cells (PBMCs), taken before the fourth cycle of nivolumab. CDR3 coding DNA: TGTGCCAGCAGCTTCGGCGGGGAGCAGTACTTC. Translating gives CASSFGGEQYF.